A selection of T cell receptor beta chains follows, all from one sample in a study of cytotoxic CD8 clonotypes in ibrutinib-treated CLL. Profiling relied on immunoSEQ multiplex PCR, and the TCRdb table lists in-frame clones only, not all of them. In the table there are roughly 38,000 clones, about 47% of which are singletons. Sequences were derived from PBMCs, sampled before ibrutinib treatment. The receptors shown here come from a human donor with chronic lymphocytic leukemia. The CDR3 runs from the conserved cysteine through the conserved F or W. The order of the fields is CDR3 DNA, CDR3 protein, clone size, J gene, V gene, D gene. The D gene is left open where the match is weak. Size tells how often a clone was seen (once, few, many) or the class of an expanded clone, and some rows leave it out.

TGCGCCAGCAGCAAGAAAGGACAGGGTGGGTTATCACCCCTCCACTTT,CASSKKGQGGLSPLHF,NA,TRBJ1-6,TRBV5-1,TRBD1
TGTGCCATCAGTGAGACCGGGACCAACACCGGGGAGCTGTTTTTT,CAISETGTNTGELFF,few,TRBJ2-2,TRBV10-3,NA
TGTGCCAGCTCACCACCGTTTCCACGGAACTATGGCTACACCTTC,CASSPPFPRNYGYTF,few,TRBJ1-2,TRBV18,NA
TGTGCCAGTAGTATCGGATCTCGCCAGGGGAGCTCCTACAATGAGCAGTTCTTC,CASSIGSRQGSSYNEQFF,NA,TRBJ2-1,TRBV19,NA
TGTGCCAGCAGCTTAGCCCTCGGGACAGCGGATGGCTACACCTTC,CASSLALGTADGYTF,medium-sized,TRBJ1-2,TRBV7-9,TRBD1
TGTGCCACCAGTTACGGACAGGGCTGGGATCAGCCCCAGCATTTT,CATSYGQGWDQPQHF,few,TRBJ1-5,TRBV15,TRBD1
TGCGCCAGCAGCTTGACAGGGGGCAATCAGCCCCAGCATTTT,CASSLTGGNQPQHF,few,TRBJ1-5,TRBV5-1,TRBD1
TGTGCCAGCAGCGTAGGTAGGGCGAACTCCTACGAGCAGTACTTC,CASSVGRANSYEQYF,NA,TRBJ2-7,TRBV9,NA
TGCGCCAGCAGCTTGGCCGGAGAATCCGGGGCCAACGTCCTGACTTTC,CASSLAGESGANVLTF,NA,TRBJ2-6,TRBV5-1,NA
TGTGCCAGCACACTAGCGGGGGGGAGGGGTACGCAGTATTTT,CASTLAGGRGTQYF,NA,TRBJ2-3,TRBV6-6,TRBD2
TGTGCCAGCAGCTTAGTTGGGACAGCTCATCAGCCCCAGCATTTT,CASSLVGTAHQPQHF,NA,TRBJ1-5,TRBV7-2,TRBD1
TGTGCCAGCAGTTACTCGCAGACCTACGAGCAGTACTTC,CASSYSQTYEQYF,once,TRBJ2-7,TRBV6-5,NA
TGTGCCAGCAGCACGGGACAGGGTCGTCAGCCCCAGCATTTT,CASSTGQGRQPQHF,NA,TRBJ1-5,TRBV7-2,TRBD1
TGCGCCAGCAGCTTACCGGCCAATCAGCCCCAGCATTTT,CASSLPANQPQHF,few,TRBJ1-5,TRBV5-1,NA
TGCGCCAGCAGTGAGACTAGCGGGGGATCCTACAATGAGCAGTTCTTC,CASSETSGGSYNEQFF,few,TRBJ2-1,TRBV10-1,TRBD2
TGCGCCAGCAGCCACAGGAAAGACGGAAGTTACGAGCAGTACTTC,CASSHRKDGSYEQYF,NA,TRBJ2-7,TRBV4-1,NA
TGTGCCAGCAGCGTTAGCGGGGGGGTCTCCTACGAGCAGTACTTC,CASSVSGGVSYEQYF,NA,TRBJ2-7,TRBV7-2,TRBD2
TGCGCCAGCACTTGGACAGACTCCTATAATTCACCCCTCCACTTT,CASTWTDSYNSPLHF,NA,TRBJ1-6,TRBV5-1,NA
TGTGCCAGCAGCCAGACTCCGACAGGGTTTGAGAAACTGTTTTTT,CASSQTPTGFEKLFF,few,TRBJ1-4,TRBV6-5,TRBD1
TGCGCCAGCAGCTTGGTCCCTGTGTCTCCACAGGGCCTCTACGAGCAGTACTTC,CASSLVPVSPQGLYEQYF,NA,TRBJ2-7,TRBV5-1,NA
TGTGCCAGCAGCAGCGGGACCTACGCCCGCGCTTTCTTT,CASSSGTYARAFF,NA,TRBJ1-1,TRBV5-6,NA